Shown below are 2 T cell receptor beta chains from a single sample sequenced in a study of Graves' ophthalmopathy and Graves' hyperthyroidism. Amplified material comprised TCR beta CDR3 regions derived from RNA transcripts. RT-PCR with HTBI primers came first, then second-round multiplex PCR. TCRdb re-called the multiplex PCR reads with MiXCR, one entry per CDR3 protein. The data contain hundreds of thousands of distinct CDR3 sequences, approximately 22% of them singletons. The sequencing input was peripheral blood. The receptors were gathered from a young woman with stable Graves' hyperthyroidism. Some clones in this sample may be carry-over from other donors' samples.

This clonotype was recorded many times. This chain links TRBV6-1 with TRBJ2-7; the match to TRBD1 covers 7 bases. This CDR3 has 13 residues. Germline lookup yields CDR1 MNHNS and CDR2 SASEGT. The J segment lost 2 bases and the V segment lost 6 bases, leaving 4 bases of the junction unmatched. The CDR3 region has the DNA TGTGCCAGCAGAACAGGGGCCGCCTACGAGCAGTACTTC. Translated: CASRTGAAYEQYF.

The rearrangement uses TRBV11-2 and TRBJ1-1; D is ambiguous. V was shortened by 5 bases and J by 4 bases, with 17 bases between the two germline ends. Germline CDR1 is SGHAT and CDR2 is FQNNGV. There are 15 residues in the CDR3. CDR3 nucleotides: TGTGCCAGCAGCCAAACCCCGGACGGGTCCACTGAAGCTTTCTTT. This translates into CASSQTPDGSTEAFF.